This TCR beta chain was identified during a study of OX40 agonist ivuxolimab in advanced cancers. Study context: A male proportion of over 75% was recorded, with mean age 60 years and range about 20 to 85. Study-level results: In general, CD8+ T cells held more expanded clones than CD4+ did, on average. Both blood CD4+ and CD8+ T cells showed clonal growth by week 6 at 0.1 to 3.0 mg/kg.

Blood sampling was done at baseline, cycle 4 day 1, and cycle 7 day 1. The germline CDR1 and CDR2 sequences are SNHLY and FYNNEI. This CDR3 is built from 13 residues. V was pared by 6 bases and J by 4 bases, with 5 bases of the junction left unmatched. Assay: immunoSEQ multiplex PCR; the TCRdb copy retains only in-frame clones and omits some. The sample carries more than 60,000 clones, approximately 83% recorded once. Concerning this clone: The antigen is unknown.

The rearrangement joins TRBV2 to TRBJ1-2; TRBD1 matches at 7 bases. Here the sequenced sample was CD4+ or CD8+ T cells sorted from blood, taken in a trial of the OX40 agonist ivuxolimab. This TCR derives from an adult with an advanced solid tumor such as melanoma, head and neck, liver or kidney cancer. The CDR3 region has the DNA TGTGCCAGCAGCTTAGGGGGCCTCTATGGCTACACCTTC. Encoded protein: CASSLGGLYGYTF.